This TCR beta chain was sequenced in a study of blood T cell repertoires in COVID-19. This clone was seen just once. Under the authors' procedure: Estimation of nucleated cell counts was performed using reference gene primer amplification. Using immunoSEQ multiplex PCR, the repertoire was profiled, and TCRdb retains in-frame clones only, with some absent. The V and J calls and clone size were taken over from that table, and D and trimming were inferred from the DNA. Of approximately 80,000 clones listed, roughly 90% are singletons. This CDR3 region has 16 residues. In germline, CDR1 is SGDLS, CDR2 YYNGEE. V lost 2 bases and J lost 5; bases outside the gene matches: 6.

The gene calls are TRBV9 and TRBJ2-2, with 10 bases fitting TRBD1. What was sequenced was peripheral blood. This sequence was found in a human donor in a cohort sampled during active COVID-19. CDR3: CASSVRDRGWTGELFF. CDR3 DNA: TGTGCCAGCAGCGTTAGGGACAGGGGATGGACCGGGGAGCTGTTTTTT.